This entry lists 23 T cell receptor beta chains sequenced from one sample in a study of cytomegalovirus exposure and HLA in healthy donors. Primers included in the PCR were 60 Vbeta and 13 Jbeta primers. TCRdb keeps only in-frame clones here, not all; method: immunoSEQ multiplex PCR. The sample lists about 120,000 clones, over 70% occurring once. Sequenced: PBMCs. These receptors were taken from a woman aged 40 to 55 in good health and CMV-seropositive.

The gene calls are TRBV15 and TRBJ2-6, with a possible D match to TRBD1 (6 bases). V was shortened by 8 bases and J by 0 bases, with 14 bases between the two germline ends. Germline CDR1 is LNHNV and CDR2 is YYDKDF (reference sequence). CDR3 length equals 16 residues. CDR3: CATRESGASGANVLTF. The CDR3 bases are TGTGCCACCCGGGAATCAGGGGCCTCTGGGGCCAACGTCCTGACTTTC.

The chain has TRBV7-9 and TRBJ2-1; maybe TRBD2 (6 bases). V gave up 2 bases and J gave up 2 bases, with 10 bases separating them. The CDR3 contains 15 residues. Per germline, CDR1 SEHNR and CDR2 FQNEAQ (reference sequence). This CDR3 is CASSLNRGTYNEQFF. The DNA of the CDR3 is TGTGCCAGCAGCTTAAACCGGGGGACCTACAATGAGCAGTTCTTC.

This clone was found once. The chain has TRBV27 and TRBJ1-6, with no clear D. V was pared by 3 bases and J by 10 bases, with 13 bases between. The CDR3 runs to 14 residues. CDR1 MNHEY and CDR2 SMNVEV come from the germline V gene (reference sequence). CDR3 in amino acids: CASSFSPRSSPLHF. The CDR3 bases are TGTGCCAGCAGTTTTAGCCCCCGTTCCTCACCCCTCCACTTT.

This rearrangement joins TRBV7-6 to TRBJ2-7; TRBD2 matches at 7 bases. The V gene's germline CDR1 is SGHVS and CDR2 FNYEAQ. The ends lost 3 bases at V and 4 bases at J; junction bases unmatched: 6. The CDR3 extends over 14 amino acids. CDR3 coding DNA: TGTGCCAGCAGCTTGGGGGGGAGGGAATACGAGCAGTACTTC. It encodes CASSLGGREYEQYF.

This clone has a single count. The rearrangement links TRBV4-2 to TRBJ2-2, with 7 bases aligning to TRBD1. The junction had 11 bases not matched to a gene; V was cut back by 1 base and J by 3 bases. This CDR3 has 18 amino acids. The germline V gene has CDR1 LGHNA and CDR2 YNFKEQ. The DNA of the CDR3 is TGTGCCAGCAGCCAAGCGGGTACAGGGGTACCGGACACCGGGGAGCTGTTTTTT. Protein sequence: CASSQAGTGVPDTGELFF.

V usage is TRBV19 and J usage is TRBJ1-2; TRBD1 matches 11 bases. Trimming removed 5 bases from V and 8 bases from J; junction bases left unmatched: 10. Germline V CDR1 and CDR2: LNHDA, SQIVND (reference sequence). The CDR3 contains 15 residues. The CDR3 spells CASSPPGTGGKGYTF. CDR3 in DNA: TGTGCCAGTAGTCCTCCCGGGACAGGGGGTAAAGGCTACACCTTC.

Only one count was recorded for this clone. Mismatch with germline at one junction end may stem from a read error. The CDR3 DNA reads as TGTGCTAGCAGCCCTAGGGGGGGCGATGGGGCCAACGTCCTGACTTTC. This translates into CASSPRGGDGANVLTF. The chain joins TRBV7-7 to TRBJ2-6; a weak D match, TRBD2 (7 bases). The CDR3 is 16 residues long. CDR1 SSHAT and CDR2 FNYEAQ come from the germline V gene (reference sequence).

This clone came up a few times. One junction end disagrees with the germline gene, perhaps due to a read error. The rearrangement joins TRBV2 to TRBJ2-5; 8 bases are a match to TRBD1. CDR3 length equals 14 residues. Germline CDR1 reads SNHLY; CDR2 reads FYNNEI. The CDR3 reads CASTETGGVETQYF. The CDR3 DNA follows: TGTGCCAGCACTGAAACAGGGGGAGTGGAGACCCAGTACTTC.

The chain has TRBV14 and TRBJ1-3, with D hard to call. This CDR3 region has 16 residues. Trimming pared 0 bases from V and 0 bases from J, leaving 9 bases between. Germline V lookup: CDR1 SGHDN, CDR2 FVKESK. In nucleotides, the CDR3 is TGTGCCAGCAGCCAAGATCGGAGAGGCTCTGGAAACACCATATATTTT. Translated, it gives CASSQDRRGSGNTIYF.

The chain combines TRBV10-1 with TRBJ2-1; possibly TRBD1 for D (6 bases). V lost 10 bases, J lost 2 bases, and 12 bases lay in between. The CDR3 length is 13 residues. The V gene's germline CDR1 is WNHNN and CDR2 SYGVQD (reference sequence). CDR3 amino acids: CATDSTPYNEQFF. CDR3 coding DNA: TGCGCCACGGACAGTACTCCCTACAATGAGCAGTTCTTC.

J is TRBJ2-7 and V is TRBV19; TRBD1 agrees at 7 bases. The trim removed 6 bases at V and 9 bases at J, leaving 11 bases unmatched. The germline CDR1 and CDR2 sequences are LNHDA and SQIVND (reference sequence). The CDR3 runs to 13 residues. The CDR3 is CASRELQGNVQYF. The CDR3 region has the DNA TGTGCCAGTAGGGAACTACAGGGGAACGTGCAGTACTTC.

This clone was observed a handful of times. The rearrangement joins TRBV19 to TRBJ2-2, with TRBD1 matching over 7 bases. From germline, CDR1 is LNHDA and CDR2 SQIVND (reference sequence). Unmatched junction bases numbered 17, after V lost 9 bases and J lost 4 bases. The CDR3 totals 17 residues. The CDR3 reads CASRGTVTLPGTGELFF. The CDR3 coding sequence is TGTGCCAGCCGTGGGACAGTGACCCTTCCGGGCACCGGGGAGCTGTTTTTT.

The gene calls are TRBV10-3 and TRBJ2-2; the D gene is possibly TRBD1 (5 bases). The ends were cut back, 10 bases at V and 1 base at J, with 13 bases in the middle. The CDR3 has 14 amino acids. Germline V lookup: CDR1 ENHRY, CDR2 SYGVKD. The CDR3 here is CATSRQMNTGELFF. CDR3 bases: TGTGCCACCAGCAGACAGATGAACACCGGGGAGCTGTTTTTT.

This clone was counted once. The chain combines TRBV6-5 with TRBJ2-7; maybe TRBD1 (7 bases). Germline V gives CDR1 MNHEY, CDR2 SVGAGI. V was clipped by 6 bases and J by 6 bases, with 21 bases between them. The CDR3 is 15 amino acids. The CDR3 nucleotides are TGTGCCAGCAGCTTTACCTTGACAGGGACTGGCGAGCAGTACTTC. Its translation is CASSFTLTGTGEQYF.

The chain joins TRBV28 to TRBJ1-2; D possibly corresponds to TRBD1 (5 bases). This CDR3 is built from 12 residues. CDR1 is MDHEN and CDR2 is SYDVKM in the germline V gene. V lost 8 bases and J 8 bases, leaving 15 bases between the germline ends. Here the CDR3 DNA reads TGTGCCAGCGAGCAGGGCTACGGCGGCTACACCTTC. Its translation: CASEQGYGGYTF.

The gene calls are TRBV11-3 and TRBJ1-1, with a tentative D call TRBD1 (5 bases). This CDR3 is built from 14 residues. Germline V gene sequence: CDR1 SGHNT, CDR2 YENEEA. Trimming took off 5 bases at V and 1 base at J, with 11 bases between the two ends. The CDR3 here is CASSGQTGNTEAFF. The CDR3 DNA is TGTGCCAGCAGCGGACAAACAGGGAACACTGAAGCTTTCTTT.

The J gene is TRBJ1-1, the V gene TRBV12-5; D not certain. Germline loops: CDR1 LGHNT, CDR2 FRNRAP. The CDR3 extends over 18 amino acids. Trimming pared 1 base from V and 1 base from J, leaving 19 bases between. In DNA form, the CDR3 reads TGTGCTAGTGGTTTGGACCAACCATTCCAGGTGGCGAACACTGAAGCTTTCTTT. Protein product: CASGLDQPFQVANTEAFF.

This clone was recorded once. This sequence joins TRBV7-2 and TRBJ2-5; D possibly corresponds to TRBD2 (5 bases). The CDR3 sequence is 15 residues long. Germline-derived CDR1 and CDR2 are SGHTA and FQGNSA. With 5 bases removed from V and 2 bases from J, the gap between germline ends came to 15 bases. The CDR3 loop is CASSRWRGGQETQYF. As DNA, the CDR3 is TGTGCCAGCAGCCGGTGGCGAGGCGGGCAAGAGACCCAGTACTTC.

The sample holds one count of this clone. The V call is TRBV6-5, the J call TRBJ2-1, with D possibly being TRBD2 (6 bases). Trimming removed 4 bases from V and 4 bases from J, with 17 bases in between. This CDR3 is built from 16 residues. The germline gives CDR1 MNHEY, CDR2 SVGAGI. CDR3 sequence (DNA): TGTGCCAGCAGTTTGGCGGGGCTATTAAATTACAATGAGCAGTTCTTC. It yields the protein CASSLAGLLNYNEQFF.

The chain combines TRBV18 with TRBJ2-1; TRBD2 aligns across 12 bases. Germline V lookup: CDR1 KGHSH, CDR2 LQKENI. The CDR3 loop spans 16 amino acids. V lost 2 bases, J lost 4 bases, and 3 bases stayed unmatched. The CDR3 spells CASSPRTSGVYNEQFF. CDR3 DNA: TGTGCCAGCTCACCAAGGACTAGCGGGGTTTACAATGAGCAGTTCTTC.

This chain connects TRBV2 to TRBJ1-6; 8 nucleotides align to TRBD1. CDR1 SNHLY and CDR2 FYNNEI come from the germline V gene. Trimming at V came to 6 bases and at J to 2 bases, leaving 3 bases not matched to a gene. The CDR3 extends over 15 amino acids. CDR3 sequence reads: CASSKDRAYNSPLHF. DNA of the CDR3: TGTGCCAGCAGCAAGGACAGGGCCTATAATTCACCCCTCCACTTT.

The chain uses TRBV5-1 and TRBJ1-4; D might be TRBD1 (6 bases). Germline values: CDR1 SGHRS, CDR2 YFSETQ. This CDR3 contains 16 residues. Trimming stripped 4 bases from V and 0 bases from J, with 13 bases between. The CDR3 DNA reads as TGCGCCAGCAGCGTGGGACAACCTGCAACTAATGAAAAACTGTTTTTT. Residues: CASSVGQPATNEKLFF.

About this clone: The junction departs from the called germline gene at one end, perhaps through a read error. The J gene is TRBJ2-7, the V gene TRBV7-9; D might be TRBD1 (6 bases). Germline CDR1 SEHNR, CDR2 FQNEAQ (reference sequence). The CDR3 totals 15 residues. The CDR3 protein is CSSSLQGGVIYEQYF. The CDR3 bases are TGTTCCAGCAGCTTACAAGGGGGAGTGATTTACGAGCAGTACTTC.